The source of this TCR beta chain is a study of OX40 agonist ivuxolimab in advanced cancers. Concerning the study at large: Ivuxolimab was a fully human IgG2 agonistic monoclonal antibody targeting the costimulatory receptor OX40 (CD134). Intravenous ivuxolimab was administered to patients every 2 weeks at six dose levels: 0.01, 0.1, 0.3, 1.5, 3 and 10 mg/kg. Of the 50 to 55 dose-escalation patients, hepatocellular carcinoma was present in around 19, melanoma in approximately 15, renal cell carcinoma in 9 and head and neck cancer in 9. A male proportion of nearly 85% and a mean age of around 60 years, ranging from about 20 to 79, were recorded for the dose-escalation cohort. Patients were allowed to have had prior anti-PD-1, anti-PD-L1 or anti-CTLA-4 therapy, and about 40% of the dose-escalation patients had been treated with checkpoint inhibitors. Three dose-escalation patients achieved partial responses, one with hepatocellular carcinoma and two with cutaneous melanoma. The purpose of peripheral TCRbeta sequencing was to test whether ivuxolimab changed TCR sequence diversity and led to clonal T-cell expansion. The paper describes the monotherapy dose-escalation part (N of about 55 patients) of the phase I trial of ivuxolimab. Overall study outcomes, separate from this receptor: Clonal expansion of both CD4+ and CD8+ blood T cells was observed from baseline to week 6 at doses 0.1 to 3.0 mg/kg. After ivuxolimab, more expanded clones were found on average in CD8+ T cells than in CD4+ T cells. Which antigens the clonally expanded peripheral T cells were specific for was not determined. In the 0.1-3.0 mg/kg groups, partial responders were among the patients with the lowest normalized peripheral clonal expansion, particularly in CD8+ T cells. Low levels of normalized T-cell clonal expansion were also seen in some patients who did not respond.

To sequence the TCRbeta CDR3 region, genomic DNA was isolated from the sorted cells. The immunoSEQ Assay was used for sequencing of TCRbeta CDR3 regions. TCRdb limited this immuneACCESS table to in-frame rearrangements with V and J called. A share of clones is missing; checked studies link under half to unresolved V genes, and the rest is unexplained. Recorded for this sample are roughly 18,000 clones; around two thirds of them occurred a single time. The ten largest make up roughly a fifth of the sample. Patients with autoimmune disease history or receiving systemic immunosuppression were excluded from the trial. Peripheral blood for TCR sequencing was drawn from every dose cohort at baseline, at cycle 4 day 1 and at cycle 7 day 1. The samples were taken from a phase I, first-in-human, multicenter, open-label dose-escalation trial of ivuxolimab. Adults with locally advanced or metastatic melanoma, renal cell, hepatocellular, or head and neck squamous cell carcinoma were enrolled in the trial. Before TCR sequencing, CD4+ T cells and CD8+ T cells were sorted from peripheral blood as separate populations.

The germline V gene sets CDR1 to SGHRS and CDR2 to YFSETQ. The CDR3 numbers 15 residues from cysteine through phenylalanine. Only the CDR3 DNA stays, 45 bases, in frame from base 1. V has 7 bases trimmed and J has 1 base trimmed; junction bases matching no gene number 8. As concerns this clone: Its antigen is still unknown. No much larger clonotype is one base removed from it; base qualities were not supplied.

The V and J genes are TRBV5-1 and TRBJ2-1; 7 nucleotides in the junction match TRBD2. The receptor was derived from an adult with an advanced solid tumor such as melanoma, head and neck, liver or kidney cancer. Sequenced here: CD4+ or CD8+ T cells sorted from blood, sampled in a trial of the OX40 agonist ivuxolimab. The CDR3 in this case is CASFPSSGSYNEQFF. The DNA is as follows: TGCGCCAGCTTCCCTTCTAGCGGTTCCTACAATGAGCAGTTCTTC.